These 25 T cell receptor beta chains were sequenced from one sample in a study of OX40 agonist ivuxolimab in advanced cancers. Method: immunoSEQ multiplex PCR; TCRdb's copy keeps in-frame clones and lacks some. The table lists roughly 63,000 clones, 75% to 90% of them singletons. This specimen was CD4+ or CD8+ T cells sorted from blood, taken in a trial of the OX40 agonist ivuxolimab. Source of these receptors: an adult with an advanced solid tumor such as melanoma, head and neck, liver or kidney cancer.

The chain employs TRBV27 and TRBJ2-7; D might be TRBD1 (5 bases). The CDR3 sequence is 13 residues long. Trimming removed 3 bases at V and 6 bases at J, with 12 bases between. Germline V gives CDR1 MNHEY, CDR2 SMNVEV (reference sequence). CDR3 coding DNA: TGTGCCAGCAGTTTTGGGGCATCGGGCGAGCAGTACTTC. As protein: CASSFGASGEQYF.

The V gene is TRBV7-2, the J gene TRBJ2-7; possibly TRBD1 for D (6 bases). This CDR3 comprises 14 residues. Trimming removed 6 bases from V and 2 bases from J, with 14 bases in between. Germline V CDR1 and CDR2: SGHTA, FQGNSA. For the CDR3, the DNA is TGTGCCAGCAGACCGCCTGACAGGACCTACGAGCAGTACTTC. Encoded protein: CASRPPDRTYEQYF.

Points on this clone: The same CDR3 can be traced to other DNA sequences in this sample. The CDR3 sequence is CASSVGGQGYEQYF. DNA for the CDR3: TGTGCCAGCAGCGTAGGAGGACAGGGATACGAGCAGTACTTC. This chain joins TRBV9 and TRBJ2-7; 8 nucleotides line up with TRBD1. The germline V gene has CDR1 SGDLS and CDR2 YYNGEE. The CDR3 has 14 residues. V lost 0 bases, J lost 4 bases, and 3 bases stayed unmatched.

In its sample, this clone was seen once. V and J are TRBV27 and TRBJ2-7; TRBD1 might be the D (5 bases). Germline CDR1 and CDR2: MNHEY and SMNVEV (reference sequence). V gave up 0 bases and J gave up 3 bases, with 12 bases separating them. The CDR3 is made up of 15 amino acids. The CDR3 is CASSLSDPGFYEQYF. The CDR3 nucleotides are TGTGCCAGCAGTTTATCGGACCCAGGGTTCTACGAGCAGTACTTC.

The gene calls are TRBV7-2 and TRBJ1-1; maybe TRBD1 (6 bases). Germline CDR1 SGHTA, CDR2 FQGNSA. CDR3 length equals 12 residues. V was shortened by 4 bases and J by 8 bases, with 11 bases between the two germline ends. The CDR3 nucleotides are TGTGCCAGCAGCTCGATGACAGGCGAAGCTTTCTTT. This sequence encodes CASSSMTGEAFF.

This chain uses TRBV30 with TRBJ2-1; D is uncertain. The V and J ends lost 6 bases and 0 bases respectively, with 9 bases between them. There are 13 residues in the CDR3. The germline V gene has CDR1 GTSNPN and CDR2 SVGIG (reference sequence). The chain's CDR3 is CACVKVSYNEQFF. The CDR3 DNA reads TGTGCCTGTGTAAAGGTCTCCTACAATGAGCAGTTCTTC. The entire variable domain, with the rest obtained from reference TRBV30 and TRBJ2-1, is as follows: SQTIHQWPATLVQPVGSPLSLECTVEGTSNPNLYWYRQAAGRGLQLLFYSVGIGQISSEVPQNLSASRPQDRQFILSSKKLLLSDSGFYLCACVKVSYNEQFFGPGTRLTVL.

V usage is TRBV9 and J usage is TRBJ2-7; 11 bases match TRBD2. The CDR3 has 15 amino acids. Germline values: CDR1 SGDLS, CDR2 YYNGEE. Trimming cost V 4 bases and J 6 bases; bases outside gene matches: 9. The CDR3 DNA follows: TGTGCCAGCAGCACTAGCGGGGGTCTCCTCTCCGAGCAGTACTTC. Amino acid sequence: CASSTSGGLLSEQYF.

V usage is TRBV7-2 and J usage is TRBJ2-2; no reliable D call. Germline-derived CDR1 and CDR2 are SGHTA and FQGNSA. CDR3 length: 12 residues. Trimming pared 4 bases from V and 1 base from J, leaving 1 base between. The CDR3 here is CASSWNTGELFF. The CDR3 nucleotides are TGTGCCAGCAGCTGGAACACCGGGGAGCTGTTTTTT.

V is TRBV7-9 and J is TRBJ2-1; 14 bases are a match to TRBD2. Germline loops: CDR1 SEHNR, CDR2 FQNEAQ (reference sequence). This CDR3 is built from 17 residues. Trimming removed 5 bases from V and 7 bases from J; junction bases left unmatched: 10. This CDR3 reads CASSRGLTSGRGNEQFF. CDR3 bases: TGTGCCAGCAGCAGAGGACTGACTAGCGGGAGGGGGAATGAGCAGTTCTTC.

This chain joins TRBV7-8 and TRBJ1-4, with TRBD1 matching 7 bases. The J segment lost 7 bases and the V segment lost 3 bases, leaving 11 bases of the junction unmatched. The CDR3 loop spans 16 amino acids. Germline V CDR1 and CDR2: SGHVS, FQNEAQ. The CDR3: CASSFYSDRESEKLFF. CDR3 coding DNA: TGTGCCAGCAGCTTCTACTCTGACAGGGAGAGTGAAAAACTGTTTTTT. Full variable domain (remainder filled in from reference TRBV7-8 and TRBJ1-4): GAGVSQSPRYKVAKRGQDVALRCDPISGHVSLFWYQQALGQGPEFLTYFQNEAQLDKSGLPSDRFFAERPEGSVSTLKIQRTQQEDSAVYLCASSFYSDRESEKLFFGSGTQLSVL.

The CDR3 reads CACTWRDSYEQYF. DNA for the CDR3: TGTGCCTGTACCTGGAGGGACTCCTACGAGCAGTACTTC. This chain joins TRBV5-4 and TRBJ2-7; a possible D gene is TRBD2 (6 bases). Trimming took off 10 bases at V and 0 bases at J, with 14 bases between the two ends. The CDR3 runs to 13 residues. Per the germline V gene, CDR1 is SGHNT and CDR2 is YYREEE (reference sequence).

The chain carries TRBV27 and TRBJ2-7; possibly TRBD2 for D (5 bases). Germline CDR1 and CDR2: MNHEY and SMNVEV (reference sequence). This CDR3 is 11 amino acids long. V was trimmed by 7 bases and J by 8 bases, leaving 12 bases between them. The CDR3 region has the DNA TGTGCCAGCACGTCCGGGGAAAAGCAGTACTTC. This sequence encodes CASTSGEKQYF.

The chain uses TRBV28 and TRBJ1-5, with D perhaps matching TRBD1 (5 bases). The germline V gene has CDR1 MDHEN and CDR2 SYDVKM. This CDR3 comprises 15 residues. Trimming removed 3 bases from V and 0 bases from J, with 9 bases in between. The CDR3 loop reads CASSFWGVSNQPQHF. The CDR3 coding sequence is TGTGCCAGCAGTTTTTGGGGGGTTAGCAATCAGCCCCAGCATTTT.

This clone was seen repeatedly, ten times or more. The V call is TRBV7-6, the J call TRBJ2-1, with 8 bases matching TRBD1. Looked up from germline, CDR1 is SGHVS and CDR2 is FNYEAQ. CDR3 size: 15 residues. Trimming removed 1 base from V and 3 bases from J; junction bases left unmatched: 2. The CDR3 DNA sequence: TGTGCCAGCAGCTTAGGACAGGGGATCTACAATGAGCAGTTCTTC. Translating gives CASSLGQGIYNEQFF.

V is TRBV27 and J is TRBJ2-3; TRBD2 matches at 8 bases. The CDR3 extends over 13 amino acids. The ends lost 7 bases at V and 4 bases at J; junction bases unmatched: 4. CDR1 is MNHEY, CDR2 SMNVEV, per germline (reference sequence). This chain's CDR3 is CASTRGGADTQYF. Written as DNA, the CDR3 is TGTGCCAGCACCCGGGGGGGCGCAGATACGCAGTATTTT.

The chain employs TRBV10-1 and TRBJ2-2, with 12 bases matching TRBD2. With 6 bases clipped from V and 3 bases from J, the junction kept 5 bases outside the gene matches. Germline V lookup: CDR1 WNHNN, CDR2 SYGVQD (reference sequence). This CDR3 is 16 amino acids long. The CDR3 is CASSRGLAGYTGELFF. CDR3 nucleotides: TGCGCCAGCAGCCGCGGACTAGCGGGGTACACCGGGGAGCTGTTTTTT.

CDR3 protein: CASSFLTSGRSYNEQFF. CDR3 sequence (DNA): TGTGCCAGCAGTTTCTTGACTAGCGGGAGATCATACAATGAGCAGTTCTTC. This chain uses TRBV27 with TRBJ2-1; 12 nucleotides match TRBD2. Germline-derived CDR1 and CDR2 are MNHEY and SMNVEV (reference sequence). This CDR3 has 17 amino acids. The junction had 7 bases not matched to a gene; V was cut back by 3 bases and J by 4 bases.

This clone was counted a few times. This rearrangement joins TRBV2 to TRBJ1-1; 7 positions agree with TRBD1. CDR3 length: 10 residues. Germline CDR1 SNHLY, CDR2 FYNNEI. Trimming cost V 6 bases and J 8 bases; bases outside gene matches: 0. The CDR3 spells CASRGQEAFF. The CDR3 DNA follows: TGTGCCAGCAGGGGACAGGAAGCTTTCTTT.

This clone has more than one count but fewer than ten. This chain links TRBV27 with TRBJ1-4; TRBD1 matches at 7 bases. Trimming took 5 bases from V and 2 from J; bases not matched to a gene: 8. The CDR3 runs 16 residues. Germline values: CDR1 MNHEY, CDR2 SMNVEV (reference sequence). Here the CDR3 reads CASSIGTAVTNEKLFF. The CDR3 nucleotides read TGTGCCAGCAGTATCGGGACAGCTGTGACTAATGAAAAACTGTTTTTT.

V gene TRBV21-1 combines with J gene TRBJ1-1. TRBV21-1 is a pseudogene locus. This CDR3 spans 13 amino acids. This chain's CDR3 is CASSNRTGAEAFF. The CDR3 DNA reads TGTGCCAGCAGCAACCGGACTGGAGCTGAAGCTTTCTTT.

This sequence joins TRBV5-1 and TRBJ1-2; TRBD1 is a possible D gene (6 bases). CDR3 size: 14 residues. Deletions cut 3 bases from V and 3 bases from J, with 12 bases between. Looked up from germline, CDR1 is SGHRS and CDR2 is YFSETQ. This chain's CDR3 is CASSSEQGYYGYTF. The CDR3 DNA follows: TGCGCCAGCAGCTCGGAACAGGGCTACTATGGCTACACCTTC.

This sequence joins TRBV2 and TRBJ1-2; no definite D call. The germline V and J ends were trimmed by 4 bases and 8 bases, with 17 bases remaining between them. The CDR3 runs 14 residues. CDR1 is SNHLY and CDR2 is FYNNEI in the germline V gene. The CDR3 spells CASSVGPGLQGYTF. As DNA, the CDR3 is TGTGCCAGCAGTGTTGGGCCAGGTCTACAGGGCTACACCTTC.

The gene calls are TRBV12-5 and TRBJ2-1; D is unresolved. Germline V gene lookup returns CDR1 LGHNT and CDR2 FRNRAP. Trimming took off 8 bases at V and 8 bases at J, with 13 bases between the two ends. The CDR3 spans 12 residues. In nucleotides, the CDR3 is TGTGCTAGTAGCTTAGGTTTTGATGAGCAGTTCTTC. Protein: CASSLGFDEQFF.

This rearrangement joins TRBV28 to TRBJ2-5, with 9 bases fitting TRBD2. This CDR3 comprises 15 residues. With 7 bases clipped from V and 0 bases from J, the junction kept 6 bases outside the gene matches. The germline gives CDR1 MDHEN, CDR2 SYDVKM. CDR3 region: CASNPGTSNQETQYF. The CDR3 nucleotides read TGTGCCAGCAATCCCGGGACTAGCAACCAAGAGACCCAGTACTTC.

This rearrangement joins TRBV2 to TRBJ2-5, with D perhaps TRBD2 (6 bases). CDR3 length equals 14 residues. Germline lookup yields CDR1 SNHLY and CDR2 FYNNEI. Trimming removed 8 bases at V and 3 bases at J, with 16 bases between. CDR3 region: CASQDPGAKETQYF. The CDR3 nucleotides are TGTGCCAGCCAGGATCCGGGAGCTAAAGAGACCCAGTACTTC.